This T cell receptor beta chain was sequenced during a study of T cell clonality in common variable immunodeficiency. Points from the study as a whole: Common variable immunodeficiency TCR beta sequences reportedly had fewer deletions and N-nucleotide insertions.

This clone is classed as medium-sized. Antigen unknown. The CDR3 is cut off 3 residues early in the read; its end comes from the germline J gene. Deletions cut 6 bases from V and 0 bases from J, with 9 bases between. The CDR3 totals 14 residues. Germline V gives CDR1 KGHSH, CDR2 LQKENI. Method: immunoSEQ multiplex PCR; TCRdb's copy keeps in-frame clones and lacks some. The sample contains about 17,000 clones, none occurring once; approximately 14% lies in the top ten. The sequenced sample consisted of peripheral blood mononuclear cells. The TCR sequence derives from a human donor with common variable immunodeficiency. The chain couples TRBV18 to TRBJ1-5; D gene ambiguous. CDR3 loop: CASSLNPSNQPQHF. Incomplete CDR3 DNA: TGTGCCAGCTCTCTAAACCCTAGCAATCAGCCC.